These 12 T cell receptor beta chains were all obtained from the same sample, sequenced in a study of graft-versus-host responses after intestinal transplantation. The assay was immunoSEQ multiplex PCR, and TCRdb's table has in-frame clones only and misses some. Among roughly 100,000 clones listed, 80% to 95% were seen once. Their antigen targets remain unknown. The specimen was unstimulated CD8+ T cells sorted from spleen or lymph node cells, collected before transplant. The receptors come from a human donor who was the organ donor for an intestinal transplant.

The rearrangement links TRBV5-1 to TRBJ2-1; 9 positions match TRBD2. The V gene end was trimmed by 4 bases and the J gene end by 7 bases; junction bases not matched to a gene: 18. CDR3 length: 18 amino acids. Germline CDR1 reads SGHRS; CDR2 reads YFSETQ. The CDR3 nucleotides read TGCGCCAGCAGCCAAATAACTACGTTTAGCGGGAGCGGGAATGAGCAGTTCTTC. As protein: CASSQITTFSGSGNEQFF.

V and J are TRBV28 and TRBJ2-3; D not resolved. CDR3 length equals 16 residues. V dropped 4 bases and J dropped 2 bases, with 16 bases sitting between them. Germline CDR1 MDHEN, CDR2 SYDVKM. CDR3 nucleotides: TGTGCCAGCAGTTCCCTCGAGCGTGCTTTCACAGATACGCAGTATTTT. Protein: CASSSLERAFTDTQYF. The full variable domain, rest sourced from reference TRBV28 and TRBJ2-3, is DVKVTQSSRYLVKRTGEKVFLECVQDMDHENMFWYRQDPGLGLRLIYFSYDVKMKEKGDIPEGYSVSREKKERFSLILESASTNQTSMYLCASSSLERAFTDTQYFGPGTRLTVL.

This rearrangement joins TRBV5-6 to TRBJ2-1, with D unclear. The germline gives CDR1 SGHDT, CDR2 YYEEEE. The CDR3 consists of 12 residues. Trimming took off 0 bases at V and 9 bases at J, with 7 bases between the two ends. In DNA, the CDR3 is TGTGCCAGCAGCTTGGAGATCGGTGAGCAGTTCTTC. Its protein is CASSLEIGEQFF.

The J gene is TRBJ2-5, the V gene TRBV5-6; D is unclear. Looked up from germline, CDR1 is SGHDT and CDR2 is YYEEEE. The CDR3 covers 12 residues. With 4 bases removed from V and 0 bases from J, the gap between germline ends came to 4 bases. The CDR3 sequence: CASSRDQETQYF. The CDR3 nucleotides read TGTGCCAGCAGCCGAGACCAAGAGACCCAGTACTTC.

The V and J genes are TRBV7-9 and TRBJ2-5; TRBD2 matches 10 bases. From germline, CDR1 is SEHNR and CDR2 FQNEAQ (reference sequence). This CDR3 is built from 15 residues. With 3 bases clipped from V and 4 bases from J, the junction kept 5 bases outside the gene matches. The CDR3 sequence is CASSFSGRSVETQYF. CDR3 bases: TGTGCCAGCAGCTTTAGCGGGAGGTCGGTAGAGACCCAGTACTTC.

V is TRBV13 and J is TRBJ1-2; D call uncertain. Trimming removed 0 bases at V and 4 bases at J, with 9 bases between. The CDR3 is 14 amino acids. Germline CDR1 PRHDT, CDR2 FYEKMQ (reference sequence). This CDR3 reads CASSLGGSRYGYTF. The CDR3 region has the DNA TGTGCCAGCAGCTTAGGGGGCAGCCGCTATGGCTACACCTTC.

The rearrangement links TRBV7-8 to TRBJ1-2; possibly TRBD1 for D (6 bases). Germline V gives CDR1 SGHVS, CDR2 FQNEAQ. The V end was cut by 4 bases, the J end by 1 base, with 7 bases between. The CDR3 spans 13 residues. The CDR3 is CASSWTVNYGYTF. CDR3 in DNA: TGTGCCAGCAGCTGGACAGTTAACTATGGCTACACCTTC.

The chain uses TRBV28 and TRBJ1-2, with D unresolved. Trimming left V 6 bases short and J 4 bases short, with 15 bases between. Germline CDR1 MDHEN, CDR2 SYDVKM. The CDR3 has 14 amino acids. CDR3 sequence: CASRTEYEAYGYTF. The CDR3 DNA is TGTGCCAGCAGGACGGAGTATGAGGCCTATGGCTACACCTTC.

About this clone: A junction end diverges from the germline sequence, so it may reflect a read error. The gene calls are TRBV29-1 and TRBJ2-1; TRBD1 is a possible D gene (5 bases). Germline CDR1 SQVTM, CDR2 ANQGSEA. The CDR3 is 12 residues long. DNA of the CDR3: TGCAGCGGGCGGCGTTGGGGCCCGGAGCGGTTCTTC. Encoded protein: CSGRRWGPERFF.

The chain links TRBV18 to TRBJ2-1; D is ambiguous. The CDR3 runs to 15 residues. Germline-derived CDR1 and CDR2 are KGHSH and LQKENI. Trimming cost V 0 bases and J 2 bases, with 8 bases left between them. The CDR3 DNA reads TGTGCCAGCTCACCACCCGGTTATCCCTACAATGAGCAGTTCTTC. This translates into CASSPPGYPYNEQFF.

This clone was seen just once. The genes are TRBV7-9 and TRBJ1-1; D unclear. In germline, CDR1 is SEHNR, CDR2 FQNEAQ (reference sequence). This CDR3 spans 16 amino acids. The V and J ends lost 1 base and 1 base respectively, with 13 bases between them. The DNA of the CDR3 is TGTGCCAGCAGCTTAGGCGTTCGGGGTTGGAACACTGAAGCTTTCTTT. Amino acids: CASSLGVRGWNTEAFF.

V is TRBV7-6 and J is TRBJ2-1; TRBD2 aligns across 11 bases. Germline loops: CDR1 SGHVS, CDR2 FNYEAQ. J lost 6 bases, V lost 1 base, and 8 bases had no gene match. The CDR3 extends over 17 amino acids. Here the CDR3 DNA reads TGTGCCAGCAGCTTAGGGCCCCTAGCGGGAGGCCCCAATGAGCAGTTCTTC. It yields the protein CASSLGPLAGGPNEQFF.